This T cell receptor beta chain appears in the sequencing data of a study of cytomegalovirus exposure and HLA in healthy donors (dated by TCRdb to about 2017). For the study in its entirety: An earlier analysis of roughly 500 of the donors reported about 290 Gb of sequence data and some 120 million unique TCR beta sequences from 150 million to 200 million T cells. Roughly five DR-DQ haplotypes were handled as single units for association and clustering, since linkage in the cohort was strong. Donor age, sex, ethnicity and CMV serostatus were compiled together with the repertoire data. Among about 390 genotyped donors of the cohort, an average of approximately 230,000 unique TCR beta nucleotide sequences were sequenced per donor, approximately 20% of them non-productive. Rather than using new phenotypic data, the later analysis identified candidate immune exposures from TCR beta sequences and from how often those sequences occurred across donors. Among the roughly 400 genotyped donors, approximately 76% belonged to the genetic ancestry cluster associated with self-reported Caucasian donors. A later genetic analysis took genome-wide SNP genotypes for 398 of the 666 donors and used that subset as a discovery cohort. A separate validation cohort of more than 100 different subjects was used in addition to the approximately 700-subject first cohort. An earlier analysis of fewer than 700 of the donors applied high-throughput TCR beta sequencing to assess whether each TCR beta V gene segment acted as functional or pseudogenic. The study was designed to test whether signatures of past pathogen exposure could be identified by cataloging public T cell receptors. A later analysis re-examined previously published TCR beta repertoires from just over 650 donors and added high-resolution HLA genotyping to investigate patterns of TCR occurrence. Roughly 300 gigabases of sequencing data and tens of millions of unique TCR sequences made up an early release that covered fewer than 650 HLA-typed donors. All discovery cohort repertoires had been generated on a single sequencing platform. The T cell repertoires of 550 to 850 subjects were profiled by immunosequencing and related to cytomegalovirus serostatus. Typing coverage varied by locus: roughly 629-630 donors for A, B, C, DRB1 and DQB1; roughly 500 for DQA1; 606 for DPA1; 450 to 480 for DPB1. Class I and class II HLA loci were covered by the typing at four-digit resolution. High-throughput TCR immunosequencing, statistical association of individual TCRs with disease status, and machine learning were combined to predict cytomegalovirus infection status. Beyond this particular receptor, the publication reports: Because HLA typing was missing for some donors at each locus, association tests included only the typed subset. When HLA alleles, especially DR and DQ, strongly co-occurred, attributing TCR associations to individual alleles was difficult. In vitro tests confirmed that a few of the cytomegalovirus-associated TCR beta chains recognize cytomegalovirus antigens. Linkage disequilibrium might explain the correlated functional status among segregating V segments, but an unknown experimental factor could not be excluded. According to the authors, the approach could potentially be generalized to other disease states and immunological phenotypes. A further reported finding was that TCR beta sequences accurately predicted the HLA-A and HLA-B alleles for most subjects in the first cohort. In a later analysis, some 17,000 TCR beta sequences were associated with specific HLA alleles at a false discovery rate of 0.05. Some IMGT-functional V segments, including TRBV6-2 and TRBV6-3, could not be told apart with the 87-base-pair reads, so those segments were excluded. A later analysis reported that several top co-occurrence clusters appeared linked to parvovirus B19, influenza, CMV and Epstein-Barr virus. In this cohort, only TCR beta chains were sequenced, and detectable features were limited by the absence of alpha or paired-chain data. In an earlier analysis of approximately 590 of the donors, most TCR beta V segments appeared in productive rearrangements about 87% or about 30% of the time, broadly matching IMGT annotations. For the cohort, immune exposure information was limited to CMV serostatus. While some public TCRs were present in many individuals, most TCR sequences turned up only very rarely across donors. According to a later analysis, TCR association rates differed among HLA loci, with DRB1 alleles showing the most associated TCRs and HLA-C alleles showing the fewest. In both the original and validation cohorts, the classifier was reported to diagnose cytomegalovirus status with high specificity and sensitivity. In a later analysis, HLA-associated TCR beta chains showed more clonal expansion and lower generation probabilities than non-associated chains that were equally common. Sequencing depth was assumed to be roughly uniform across donors in the presence/absence analyses, though that assumption may not hold. V-gene and J-gene trimming of TCR beta chains was associated with a missense DCLRE1C variant in a later genetic analysis, and the association was replicated in an independent cohort. A total of fewer than 200 TCR beta chains were listed by the study as associated with cytomegalovirus. The sequencing pipeline was judged likely to have produced a cluster of highly shared sequence variants as a technical artifact. According to a later analysis, most CMV-associated TCR beta chains appeared to be HLA-restricted, and the HLA associations seemed to be driven largely by CMV exposure. According to a later genetic analysis, donors in an Asian-associated ancestry cluster had fewer N-insertions in productive TCRs than the approximately 690-donor mean. Because counts were too low, 15 to 20 rarely observed V segments, including chromosome 9 orphons, were excluded from the earlier analysis of 500 to 700 of the donors.

Library method: the immunoSEQ multiplex PCR assay. For the multiplex PCR, a mixture combining 60 forward primers for TCR Vbeta segments and 13 reverse primers for TCR Jbeta segments was used. Amplification of the CDR3 region of rearranged TCR beta genes was performed with a multiplex PCR assay on genomic DNA. On the Illumina HiSeq System, the amplified TCR beta libraries were sequenced as 87-base-pair reads. As for the original processing: A later analysis counted about 80 million unique TCR beta chains across the 700 or so repertoires, and about 10 million of these chains were shared by at least two donors. Raw reads were error-corrected and collapsed into unique sequences by a nearest-neighbor algorithm in which closely related sequences were merged to remove PCR and sequencing errors. Alignment of CDR3 sequences to IMGT reference sequences was used to assign V, D and J gene segments. For a sequence to be retained, at least a six-nucleotide match to both a V gene segment and a J gene segment was required. Rearrangements were classified as productive when the CDR3 lacked stop codons and remained in frame with V and J, and all other rearrangements were classified as non-productive. Following IMGT convention, CDR3 was defined as the stretch from the second conserved V-encoded cysteine up to the conserved J-encoded phenylalanine. In an earlier analysis of more than 550 of the donors, sequences lacking an unambiguous match to a single V gene segment were excluded. An earlier analysis of approximately 590 of the donors called V segments functional above 56.7% productive rearrangements and segregating when the between-donor standard deviation exceeded 5%. To diagnose cytomegalovirus status from the catalog of TCR beta chain sequences, a statistical classification framework was built. In a later analysis, TCR nucleotide sequences were compared against IMGT/GENE-DB human TR gene sequences so that V and J genes could be assigned. The TCRdist pipeline was used in a later analysis to assign CDR3 sequences and most-parsimonious VDJ recombination scenarios. In a later analysis, each TCR beta chain was defined by its CDR3 amino acid sequence together with its V-gene family, and reads lacking a unique V-gene family were excluded. To address suspected cross-contamination and a sequencing artifact, a later analysis removed several hundred highly shared, low-generation-probability nucleotide sequences. A later analysis calculated a clonal expansion index for each public chain from normalized within-repertoire ranks of inferred template counts. In a later analysis, generation probabilities were computed using a VDJ recombination model fitted to out-of-frame rearrangements, and the results were checked against IGoR. In a later analysis, hypergeometric tests were used to score TCR-TCR, TCR-HLA and TCR-CMV co-occurrence, with a repertoire-size bias correction applied to TCR pairs. False discovery rates were estimated in a later analysis by permuting HLA or CMV assignments 20 times. In a later analysis, co-occurring TCRs were grouped with DBSCAN, and TCRdist sequence similarity was added when clustering was performed within HLA-allele-positive subsets. For co-occurrence clustering, repertoires with fewer than 30,000 or more than 120,000 public chains were excluded, along with about five repertoires with anomalous nucleotide sharing. TCRdb limited this immuneACCESS table to in-frame rearrangements with V and J called. A share of clones is missing; checked studies link under half to unresolved V genes, and the rest is unexplained. V and J calls plus clone size are reproduced from that table; the DNA served to infer D and trimming. The sample profile shows approximately 180,000 clones; about four fifths of them were found once. About 1.8% of the sample rests with the top ten.

The CDR3 has 17 amino acids, counting the end cysteine and phenylalanine. The only DNA kept is the CDR3, 51 bases in frame from the first base. The germline V gene specifies ENHRY as CDR1 and SYGVKD as CDR2. Trimming removed 3 bases from V and 8 bases from J; the gene matches leave 7 bases unexplained. As concerns this clone: Its specific antigen is unknown. No much larger clone is present one base from it, and per-base qualities are unavailable.

The cohort consisted of 600 or so healthy bone marrow donors. Cohort members were all nominally healthy when sampled, although unrecorded immune exposures were likely present. The donor tested CMV seronegative and was one of the 352 seronegative cohort members. A peripheral blood sample was provided by each donor, and peripheral blood mononuclear cells were used for TCR beta sequencing. Genomic DNA extraction from the blood cell samples was performed with the Qiagen DNeasy Blood Extraction Kit. The chain was built from TRBV10-3 and TRBJ2-1; 16 junctional bases match TRBD2. This receptor was identified in a woman in her late teens or twenties in good health and CMV-seronegative. Sequenced sample: PBMCs. The DNA sequence is as follows: TGTGCCATCAGTGACGGGACTAGCGGGAGGGCCGGTTATGAGCAGTTCTTC. This sequence encodes CAISDGTSGRAGYEQFF.